This T cell receptor beta chain was obtained from a study of CD8+CD57+ T cells in acquired aplastic anemia (dated by TCRdb to 2017 to 2018). Background on the whole study: On average, sorted CD4+ and CD8+ cells yielded 2.5 to 3.5 ug of extracted DNA, with a range of 0.2 to 27.4 ug. CD8+CD57+ expansion was defined as a frequency above the mean frequency observed in healthy subjects. Overall results and qualifications from the work: CD8+ Simpson's diversity did not differ significantly between patients and healthy controls (P=0.060). Fewer than 30 CD8+ CDR3 sequences were found in both patients and controls but appeared to be highly expressed in patients and within the immunodominant clones of the patients.

Expansion of CD8+CD57+ cells had been shown by flow cytometry in the patients chosen for sequencing. Severe acquired aplastic anemia was diagnosed in all patients according to International Study of Aplastic Anemia and Agranulocytosis and Camitta criteria. No patient had received any therapy when blood was sampled. The study deep-sequenced TCR repertoires of sorted CD4+ and CD8+ blood T cells from severe aplastic anemia patients and healthy subjects. Patients were enrolled under clinicaltrials.gov protocols 00001620, 01623167, 00001397, 00071045, 00081523 and 00961064 in the USA. Ficoll-Paque density gradient centrifugation was used to isolate peripheral blood mononuclear cells. Before DNA extraction, CD4+ and CD8+ T cells were sorted by FACS or by magnetic beads. This clonotype was counted between two and nine times. The clone's antigen remains unknown. No quality values exist for individual bases; no much larger clone is one base distant.

TCR beta VDJ combination and CDR3 sequence profiling used genomic DNA as the template. An Illumina HiSeq 2000 was the platform used for TCR repertoire sequencing. Per the original workflow: Repertoires were assessed using TRBV/TRBJ rearrangement plots, CDR3 size and DJ length profiles, and Simpson's diversity index. The most abundant DNA sequence in the deep sequencing data was taken as the immunodominant clone. CDR3 amino acid sequences were screened for sharing across subjects and compared with published repertoires and the VDJdb database. The public reads were quality trimmed at Q25 with fastp and then assembled into clones with MiXCR by TCRdb, keeping productive beta chains. Here each entry gathers all rows of one CDR3 protein and keeps the most common genes and DNA. The V and J calls follow TCRdb's processing rather than the paper's. This sample is represented by roughly 160,000 distinct CDR3 sequences; about 45% of them were singletons. Approximately 3% of the sample belongs to the ten largest clones.

The CDR3 contains 14 residues, cysteine and phenylalanine counted. The kept DNA is CDR3 alone, 42 bases in frame from the first base. Looking up the germline V gene (reference sequence) yields CDR1 LNHDA and CDR2 SQIVND. V gives up 5 bases and J gives up 4 bases, and the segment between their germline ends measures 15 bases. The receptor was isolated from a human donor with aplastic anemia. The sequencing input was sorted CD4+, CD8+, or CD8+CD57+ T cells (not recorded which) from PBMCs. The chain links TRBV19 with TRBJ2-7; the D call is possibly TRBD1 or TRBD2, each sharing 5 bases. In nucleotides, the sequence is TGTGCCAGTAGTCGGGACGAACGTGCGTACGAGCAGTACTTC. This yields the protein CASSRDERAYEQYF.